Each of the 8 T cell receptor beta chains below was sequenced from the same sample in a study of vaccination and CD4 T cells after COVID-19. Treatment specified: roughly ten-day PBMC culture with coronavirus spike peptide pools or control peptides (ViraFEST assay). The Oncomine TCR Beta short-read assay sequenced DNA from cultured CD4+ T cells. TCRdb re-called the PCR reads with MiXCR, one entry per CDR3 protein. The sample yields roughly 13,000 distinct CDR3 sequences, 62% seen once. No cognate antigen is known for these TCRs. Sequenced: CD4+ T cells from blood, cultured in vitro. Every receptor here comes from a human donor who had recovered from COVID-19.

The rearrangement links TRBV19 to TRBJ1-1, with 7 nucleotides matching TRBD1. Germline V gene data show CDR1 as LNHDA and CDR2 as SQIVND (reference sequence). CDR3 size: 15 residues. With V trimmed by 3 bases and J by 4 bases, 8 bases remained unmatched. The CDR3 DNA sequence: TGTGCCAGTAGTATCCTACAGGGGTTGGGCACTGAAGCTTTCTTT. Its protein product is CASSILQGLGTEAFF.

The rearrangement uses TRBV29-1 and TRBJ2-3, with D possibly being TRBD1 (6 bases). Germline V gene data show CDR1 as SQVTM and CDR2 as ANQGSEA. This CDR3 comprises 11 residues. Trimming pared 7 bases from V and 8 bases from J, leaving 13 bases between. In DNA, the CDR3 is TGCAGCGCCGGGACGGACAGTACGCAGTATTTT. Protein: CSAGTDSTQYF.

The rearrangement links TRBV10-3 to TRBJ2-3, with 11 bases aligning to TRBD2. The germline V gene encodes CDR1 ENHRY and CDR2 SYGVKD. This CDR3 is built from 14 residues. V shed 10 bases and J 6 bases; nucleotides not matched to a gene: 9. CDR3 nucleotides: TGTGCCACTCGTAGCGGGAGGGCCGACGATACGCAGTATTTT. Protein product: CATRSGRADDTQYF.

This clonotype turned up a few times. V usage is TRBV7-9 and J usage is TRBJ2-7; no firm D call. The CDR3 length is 13 residues. Deletions cut 5 bases from V and 3 bases from J, with 11 bases between. Germline assignment: CDR1 SEHNR and CDR2 FQNEAQ (reference sequence). CDR3 loop: CASSTGRSYEQYF. In DNA, the CDR3 is TGTGCCAGCAGCACCGGACGAAGCTACGAGCAGTACTTC. Full variable domain (remainder filled in from reference TRBV7-9 and TRBJ2-7): DTGVSQNPRHKITKRGQNVTFRCDPISEHNRLYWYRQTLGQGPEFLTYFQNEAQLEKSRLLSDRFSAERPKGSFSTLEIQRTEQGDSAMYLCASSTGRSYEQYFGPGTRLTVT.

This clonotype was detected only a few times. This chain connects TRBV2 to TRBJ1-6; D is uncertain. The germline gives CDR1 SNHLY, CDR2 FYNNEI. The germline V and J ends were trimmed by 6 bases and 6 bases, with 12 bases remaining between them. This CDR3 is 14 amino acids long. Here the CDR3 reads CASRVMSSNSPLHF. Here the CDR3 DNA reads TGTGCCAGCAGGGTCATGAGTTCTAATTCACCCCTCCACTTT.

This clonotype appeared a few times. CDR3 sequence: CATSDLHGNTIYF. CDR3 nucleotides: TGTGCCACCAGTGATTTGCATGGAAACACCATATATTTT. The genes are TRBV24-1 and TRBJ1-3; D gene uncertain. Trimming pared 0 bases from V and 3 bases from J, leaving 2 bases between. This CDR3 contains 13 residues. Germline CDR1 KGHDR, CDR2 SFDVKD.

By sample share, this clonotype is large. V and J are TRBV12-3 or TRBV12-4 and TRBJ1-1; D is unresolved. The CDR3 spans 13 residues. V was pared by 6 bases and J by 11 bases, with 19 bases between. The CDR3 DNA is TGTGCCAGCAGCTTCCTACAAGGAGGGAGGGCTTTCTTT. Protein sequence: CASSFLQGGRAFF.

The chain combines TRBV2 with TRBJ2-3; D possibly uses TRBD1 or TRBD2 (5 bases each). Germline CDR1 reads SNHLY; CDR2 reads FYNNEI. This CDR3 is 13 amino acids long. V shed 10 bases and J shed 2 bases, with 13 bases lying between them. DNA of the CDR3: TGTGCCACCCAAGAGGGGCTCACAGATACGCAGTATTTT. Translating it yields CATQEGLTDTQYF.